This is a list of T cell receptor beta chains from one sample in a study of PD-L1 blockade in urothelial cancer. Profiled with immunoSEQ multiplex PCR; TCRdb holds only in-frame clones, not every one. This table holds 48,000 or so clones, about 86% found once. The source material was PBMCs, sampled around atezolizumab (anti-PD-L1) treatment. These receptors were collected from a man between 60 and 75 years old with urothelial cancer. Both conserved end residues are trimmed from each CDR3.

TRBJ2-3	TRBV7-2	ASSLNYREPDTQY
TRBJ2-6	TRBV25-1	ASGSPGQHSGANVLT
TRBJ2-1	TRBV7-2	ASSLGTSGGSNEQF
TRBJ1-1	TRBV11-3	ASSLQGITEAF
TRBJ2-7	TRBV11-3	ASSFQASGYEQY
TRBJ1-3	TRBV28	ASSLLFGTFGNTIY
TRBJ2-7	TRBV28	ASRAGYSYEQY
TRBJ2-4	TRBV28	ASSLRGAGGVVKGAKNIQY
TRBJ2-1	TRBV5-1	ASSNVRDRGKHEQF
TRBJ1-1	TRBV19	ASSPNRGIGTEAF
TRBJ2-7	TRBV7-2	ASSVRTSGVYEQY
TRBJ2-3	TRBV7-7	ASSPTGDHTDTQY
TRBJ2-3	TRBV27	ASSLFAGKSTDTQY
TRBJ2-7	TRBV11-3	ASSPGTNYYEQY
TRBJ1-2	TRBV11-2	ASRPGGVNYGYT
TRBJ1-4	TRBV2	ASSAWRDRVFWEKLF
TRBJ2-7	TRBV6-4	ASSDLGLAGPYEQY
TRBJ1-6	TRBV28	ATHRGDGNSPLH
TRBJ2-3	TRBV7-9	ASSLGRGGTDTQY
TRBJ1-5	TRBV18	ASSPGTGVFSQH
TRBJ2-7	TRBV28	ASSLSGTGGIEQY
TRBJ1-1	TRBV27	ASSPTKDRAEAF
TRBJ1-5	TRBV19	ASSMRQFNQPQH
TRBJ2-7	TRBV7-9	ASSWGQRASSYEQY
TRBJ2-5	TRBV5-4	ASSSRTSGGGETQY
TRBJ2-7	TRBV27	ASSWGVWGEQY
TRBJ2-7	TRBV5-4	ASSLEGASSYEQY
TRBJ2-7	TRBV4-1	ASSQDGGIYEQY
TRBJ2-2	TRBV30	AWRGVSTGELF
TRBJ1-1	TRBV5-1	ASSFNYRTGNTEAF
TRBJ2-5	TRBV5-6	ASSLAVASGGARETQY
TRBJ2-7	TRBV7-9	ASSPPRRRGQLSYEQY
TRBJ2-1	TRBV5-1	ASISSGGEVVRPGEQF
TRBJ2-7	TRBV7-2	ASSSRDRGPYEQY
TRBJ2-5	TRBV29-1	SAALGANQETQY
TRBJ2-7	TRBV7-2	ASRQAGSYEQY
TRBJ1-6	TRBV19	ASRTDRRSPLH
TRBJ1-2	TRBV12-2	ASRFWDRGLKGYGYT
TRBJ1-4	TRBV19	ASSQQATNEKLF
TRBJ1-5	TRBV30	AWSVGSPPQPQH
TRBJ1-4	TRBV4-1	ASSPGTGPTNEKLF
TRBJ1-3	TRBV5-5	ASSFGVAGNTIY
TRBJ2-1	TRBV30	AWSVADGSSYNEQF